The clone carrying this T cell receptor beta chain was seen ten or more times. The target antigen is unknown. This record belongs to a study of early T cells in non-severe SARS-CoV-2 infection. The wider study: Investigators sequenced bulk RNA drawn from unsorted whole blood, and chains remained unpaired. Study-level results: Anti-spike CD8 responses were favored in VDJdb matching, and private and CD4 specificities were missed.

Between the trimmed V and J ends, which lost 2 bases and 11 bases, there was a span of 10 bases. This CDR3 spans 12 amino acids. Individual cDNA molecules received unique molecular identifiers. Each CDR3 protein is one row after TCRdb ran MiXCR on the 5' RACE reads. The sample holds tens of thousands of distinct CDR3 sequences; approximately 5.3% are singletons and the top ten take around 4%. The sequencing sample was made of whole blood. The receptor was derived from an adult who was a healthcare worker with PCR-confirmed SARS-CoV-2 infection or an uninfected control (not recorded which). This rearrangement joins TRBV12-3 or TRBV12-4 to TRBJ1-5, with D unresolved. DNA of the CDR3: TGTGCCAGCAGTTTAAACGCTGAGGCCCAGCATTTT. It codes for CASSLNAEAQHF.